These T cell receptor beta chains were read from a single sample in a study of beta chain features in type 1 diabetes. Sequencing was performed with immunoSEQ multiplex PCR; in TCRdb, only in-frame clones are kept and a portion is missing. The repertoire holds fewer than 300,000 clones, approximately 10% seen once, with over 0.015% in the top ten. Input material: naive CD4+ T cells from blood. The receptors here all came from a young man with type 1 diabetes. CDR3s leave out the opening cysteine and the closing phenylalanine or tryptophan. The D gene is left open where the match is weak. Where a row states a size, it is once, few, many or the class of an expanded clone; other rows omit it.

d_gene | abundance | j_gene | v_gene | CDR3aa
TRBD2 | NA | TRBJ2-4 | TRBV5-5 | ASSLGVGRGNIQY
TRBD2 | few | TRBJ2-3 | TRBV7-9 | ASSLYPPAGGRYTDTQY
TRBD1 | NA | TRBJ2-3 | TRBV29-1 | SVGFGQGNPHGGTDTQY
TRBD1 | NA | TRBJ2-1 | TRBV28 | ASSPAGTGRKEQF
TRBD1 | few | TRBJ1-2 | TRBV7-9 | ASSDRQGSGYT
NA | NA | TRBJ2-5 | TRBV9 | ASSLQERTGTQY
NA | NA | TRBJ1-4 | TRBV2 | ASSEETATNEKLF
NA | few | TRBJ2-3 | TRBV19 | ASSVSYTQY
TRBD1 | few | TRBJ2-7 | TRBV9 | ASSFRDSSYEQY
NA | NA | TRBJ2-5 | TRBV7-2 | ASSLGGSLETQY
TRBD1 | few | TRBJ1-6 | TRBV4-1 | ASSQVVRTGSSPLH
NA | NA | TRBJ2-5 | TRBV7-6 | ASSQSGHKETQY
TRBD1 | few | TRBJ1-2 | TRBV7-9 | ASSFRTGPQGYT
NA | NA | TRBJ1-2 | TRBV5-4 | ASSLAGGGYT
NA | NA | TRBJ1-1 | TRBV18 | ASSPLIGSTEAF
NA | NA | TRBJ2-2 | TRBV4-3 | ASSHPGQLGTGELF